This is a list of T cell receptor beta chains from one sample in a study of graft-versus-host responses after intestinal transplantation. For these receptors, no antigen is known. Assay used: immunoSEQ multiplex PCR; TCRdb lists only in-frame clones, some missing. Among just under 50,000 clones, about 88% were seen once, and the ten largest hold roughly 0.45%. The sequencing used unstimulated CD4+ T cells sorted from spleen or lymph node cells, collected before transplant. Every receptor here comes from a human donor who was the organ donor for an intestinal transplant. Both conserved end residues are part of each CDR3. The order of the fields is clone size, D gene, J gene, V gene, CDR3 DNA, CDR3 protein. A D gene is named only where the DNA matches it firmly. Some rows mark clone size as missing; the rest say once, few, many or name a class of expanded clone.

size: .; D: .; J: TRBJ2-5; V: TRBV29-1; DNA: TGCAGCGTTGAAGAGACCCAGTACTTC; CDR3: CSVEETQYF
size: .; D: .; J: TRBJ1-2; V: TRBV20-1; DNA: TGCAGTGCTACGAAGACGTATGGCTACACCTTC; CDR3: CSATKTYGYTF
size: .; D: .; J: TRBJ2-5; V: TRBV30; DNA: TGTGCCTGGAGGATGGGGGGAGAGACCCAGTACTTC; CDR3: CAWRMGGETQYF
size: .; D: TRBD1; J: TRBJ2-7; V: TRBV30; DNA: TGTGCCTGGGGGACAGGGAGCTCCTACGAGCAGTACTTC; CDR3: CAWGTGSSYEQYF
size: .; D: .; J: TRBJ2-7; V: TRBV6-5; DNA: TGTGCCAGCAGCCCCCGTCTGCAGAACGAGCAGTACTTC; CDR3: CASSPRLQNEQYF
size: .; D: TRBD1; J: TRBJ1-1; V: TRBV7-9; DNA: TGTGCCAGCAGCAAACAGGGGGCGGCCCTTGAAGCTTTCTTT; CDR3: CASSKQGAALEAFF
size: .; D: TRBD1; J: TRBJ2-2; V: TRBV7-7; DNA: TGTGCCAGCAGCCCGGGACAGGCTGGGACCGGGGAGCTGTTTTTT; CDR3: CASSPGQAGTGELFF
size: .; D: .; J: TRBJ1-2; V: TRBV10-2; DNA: TGCGCCAGCAGTGACATAAGACCAATTGGTATCTATGGCTACACCTTC; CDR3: CASSDIRPIGIYGYTF
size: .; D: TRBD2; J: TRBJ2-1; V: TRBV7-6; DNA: TGTGCCAGCAGCTTAGTAGGGACTAGCGGGGGGCAATACAATGAGCAGTTCTTC; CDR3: CASSLVGTSGGQYNEQFF
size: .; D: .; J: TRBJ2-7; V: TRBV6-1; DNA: TGTGCCAGCAGTGAAGCATACCAGCTCCCCTACGAGCAGTACTTC; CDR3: CASSEAYQLPYEQYF
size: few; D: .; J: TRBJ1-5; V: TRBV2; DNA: TGTGCCAGCACAAATAGCAATCAGCCCCAGCATTTT; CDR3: CASTNSNQPQHF
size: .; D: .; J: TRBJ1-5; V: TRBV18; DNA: TGTGCCAGCTCAAAGGATAATCAGCCCCAGCATTTT; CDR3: CASSKDNQPQHF
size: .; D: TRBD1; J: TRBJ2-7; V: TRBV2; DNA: TGTGCCAGCAGTGGGACAGGGGAAGTCTACGAGCAGTACTTC; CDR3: CASSGTGEVYEQYF
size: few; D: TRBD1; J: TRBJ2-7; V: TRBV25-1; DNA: TGTGCCAGCAGTGATTCCGGGACAGGCGCCTACGAGCAGTACTTC; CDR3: CASSDSGTGAYEQYF
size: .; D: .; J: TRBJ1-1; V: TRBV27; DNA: TGTGCCAGCATCACCGTTTGGGGAGGCACTGAAGCTTTCTTT; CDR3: CASITVWGGTEAFF
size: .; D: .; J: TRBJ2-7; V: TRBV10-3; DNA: TGTGCCATCAGTGACACCTACGAGCAGTACTTC; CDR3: CAISDTYEQYF
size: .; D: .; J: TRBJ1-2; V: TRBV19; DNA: TGTGCCAGTAGTCGGCAGGGTAACTATGGCTACACCTTC; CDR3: CASSRQGNYGYTF
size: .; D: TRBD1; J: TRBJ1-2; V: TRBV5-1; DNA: TGCGCCAGCAGCCCGGGACAGGGTAGCTATGGCTACACCTTC; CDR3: CASSPGQGSYGYTF
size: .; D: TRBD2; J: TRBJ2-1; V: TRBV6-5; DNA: TGTGCCAGCACTCGACTAGCGGGGGGCTACAATGAGCAGTTCTTC; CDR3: CASTRLAGGYNEQFF
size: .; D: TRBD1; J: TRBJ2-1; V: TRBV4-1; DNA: TGCGCCAGCAGCCAAGGTCAGGGGGTGAGGTACAATGAGCAGTTCTTC; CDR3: CASSQGQGVRYNEQFF
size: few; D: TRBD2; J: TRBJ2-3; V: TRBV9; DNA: TGTGCCAGCAGCACCTACGGGGGGGAGGTTGATACGCAGTATTTT; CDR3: CASSTYGGEVDTQYF
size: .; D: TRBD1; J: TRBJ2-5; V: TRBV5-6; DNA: TGTGCCAGCAGCTCGACAGGGAGAGAGACCCAGTACTTC; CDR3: CASSSTGRETQYF
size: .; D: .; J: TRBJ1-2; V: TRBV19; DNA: TGTGCCAGTAGTGACTTACCCCGGACAGCCTATGGCTACACCTTC; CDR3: CASSDLPRTAYGYTF
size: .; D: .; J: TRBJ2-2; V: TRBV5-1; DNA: TGCGCCAGCAGCTTGACAGCTAACACCGGGGAGCTGTTTTTT; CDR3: CASSLTANTGELFF
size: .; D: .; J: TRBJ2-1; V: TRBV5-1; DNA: TGCGCCAGCAGCTTCGGCAATGAGCAGTTCTTC; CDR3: CASSFGNEQFF
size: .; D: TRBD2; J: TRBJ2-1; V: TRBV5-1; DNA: TGCGCCAGCAGCTCCGGACTAGCGGGGCGTGTTGAGCAGTTCTTC; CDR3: CASSSGLAGRVEQFF
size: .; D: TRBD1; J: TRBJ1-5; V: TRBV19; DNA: TGTGCCATCGCGGACAGGGGGAGCAATCAGCCCCAGCATTTT; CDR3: CAIADRGSNQPQHF
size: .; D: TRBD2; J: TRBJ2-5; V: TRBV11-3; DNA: TGTGCCAGCAGCTTAGGGCTAGCGGGGAGACTCAGTCAAGAGACCCAGTACTTC; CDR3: CASSLGLAGRLSQETQYF
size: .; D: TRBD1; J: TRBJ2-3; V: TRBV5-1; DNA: TGCGCCAGCAGCTCCGGACAGGTCACAGATACGCAGTATTTT; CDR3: CASSSGQVTDTQYF